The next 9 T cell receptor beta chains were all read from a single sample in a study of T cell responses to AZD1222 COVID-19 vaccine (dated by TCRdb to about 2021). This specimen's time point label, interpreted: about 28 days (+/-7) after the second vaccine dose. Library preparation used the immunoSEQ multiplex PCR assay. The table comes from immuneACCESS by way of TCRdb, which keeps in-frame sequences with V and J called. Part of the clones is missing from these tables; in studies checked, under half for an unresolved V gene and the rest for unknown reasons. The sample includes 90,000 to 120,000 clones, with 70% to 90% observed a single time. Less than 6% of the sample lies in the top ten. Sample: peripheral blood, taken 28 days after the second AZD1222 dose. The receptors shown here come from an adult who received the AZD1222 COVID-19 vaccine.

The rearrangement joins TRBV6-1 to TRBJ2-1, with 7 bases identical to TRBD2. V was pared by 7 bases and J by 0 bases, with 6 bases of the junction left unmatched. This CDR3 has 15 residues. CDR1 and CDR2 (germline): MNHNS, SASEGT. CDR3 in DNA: TGTGCCAGCACCTGGGAGGGGAGCTCCTACAATGAGCAGTTCTTC. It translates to CASTWEGSSYNEQFF.

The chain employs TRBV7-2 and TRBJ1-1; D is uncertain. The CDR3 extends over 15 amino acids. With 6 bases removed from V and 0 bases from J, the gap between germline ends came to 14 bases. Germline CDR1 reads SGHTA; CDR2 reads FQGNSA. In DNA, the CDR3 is TGTGCCAGCAGGATAGAGCGGGGTATGAACACTGAAGCTTTCTTT. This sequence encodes CASRIERGMNTEAFF.

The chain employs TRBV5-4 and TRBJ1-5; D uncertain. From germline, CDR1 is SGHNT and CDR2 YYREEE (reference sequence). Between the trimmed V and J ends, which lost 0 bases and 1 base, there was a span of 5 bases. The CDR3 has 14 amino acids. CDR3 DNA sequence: TGTGCCAGCAGCTTGGCCGGGAGCAATCAGCCCCAGCATTTT. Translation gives CASSLAGSNQPQHF.

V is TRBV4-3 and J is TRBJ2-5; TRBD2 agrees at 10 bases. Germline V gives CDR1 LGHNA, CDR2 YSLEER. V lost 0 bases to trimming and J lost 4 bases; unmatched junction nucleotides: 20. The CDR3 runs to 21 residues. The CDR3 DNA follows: TGCGCCAGCAGCCAAGAACAGGGTCTAGCGGGGGAAAGCTGTTGGGGAGAGACCCAGTACTTC. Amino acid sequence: CASSQEQGLAGESCWGETQYF.

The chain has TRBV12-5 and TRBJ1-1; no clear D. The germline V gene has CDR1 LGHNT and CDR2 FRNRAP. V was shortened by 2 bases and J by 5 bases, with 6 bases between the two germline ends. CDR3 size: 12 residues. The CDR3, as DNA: TGTGCTAGTGGTTTGCCGAGGACTGAAGCTTTCTTT. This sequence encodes CASGLPRTEAFF.

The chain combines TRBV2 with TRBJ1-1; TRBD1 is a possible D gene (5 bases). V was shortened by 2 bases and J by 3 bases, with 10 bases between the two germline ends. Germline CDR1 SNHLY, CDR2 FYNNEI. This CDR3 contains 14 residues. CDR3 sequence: CASSEWGKYTEAFF. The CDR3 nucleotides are TGTGCCAGCAGTGAATGGGGGAAATACACTGAAGCTTTCTTT. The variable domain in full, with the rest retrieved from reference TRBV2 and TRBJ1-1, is EPEVTQTPSHQVTQMGQEVILRCVPISNHLYFYWYRQILGQKVEFLVSFYNNEISEKSEIFDDQFSVERPDGSNFTLKIRSTKLEDSAMYFCASSEWGKYTEAFFGQGTRLTVV.

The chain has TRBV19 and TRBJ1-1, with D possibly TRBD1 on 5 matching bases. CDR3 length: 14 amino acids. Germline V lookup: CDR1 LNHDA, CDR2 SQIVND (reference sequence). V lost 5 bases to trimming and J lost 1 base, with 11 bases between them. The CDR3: CASSFPTENTEAFF. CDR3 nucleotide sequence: TGTGCCAGTAGTTTCCCGACAGAGAACACTGAAGCTTTCTTT.

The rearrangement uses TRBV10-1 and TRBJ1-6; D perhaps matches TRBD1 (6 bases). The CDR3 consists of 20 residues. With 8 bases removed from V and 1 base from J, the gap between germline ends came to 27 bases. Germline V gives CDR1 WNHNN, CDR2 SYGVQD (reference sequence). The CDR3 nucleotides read TGCGCCAGCCTCTTCTGTTTGGAAAGGGGGAGGCGTTCCTATAATTCACCCCTCCACTTT. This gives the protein CASLFCLERGRRSYNSPLHF.

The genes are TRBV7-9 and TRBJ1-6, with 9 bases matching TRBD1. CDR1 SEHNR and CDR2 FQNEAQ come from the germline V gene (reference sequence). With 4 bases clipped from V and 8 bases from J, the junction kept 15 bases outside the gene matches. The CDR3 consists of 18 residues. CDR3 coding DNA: TGTGCCAGCAGCTCGAACGGACAGGGGCGACCTAGTTATTCACCCCTCCACTTT. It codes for CASSSNGQGRPSYSPLHF.